The clone carrying this T cell receptor beta chain was detected only once. The table came from immunoSEQ multiplex PCR; TCRdb's copy has only in-frame clones and leaves some out. The table lists some 350,000 clones, about 87% of them singletons. Participants' own reports of clinical history determined their cohort assignment. CDR1 and CDR2 (germline): SQVTM, ANQGSEA. This CDR3 has 12 residues. V trimming: 5 bases; J trimming: 12 bases; junction bases outside the gene matches: 9. The data derive from a study of blood T cell repertoires in COVID-19. This TCR was recovered from a woman aged 25 to 45 who had recovered from COVID-19. Sequenced input: PBMCs or T cells enriched from blood (not recorded which). The V and J genes are TRBV29-1 and TRBJ1-4, with 7 bases fitting TRBD1. In DNA, the CDR3 is TGCAGCGTTAAGACAGGGCCACGAGAACTGTTTTTT. It is translated as CSVKTGPRELFF.